This T cell receptor (beta chain) was captured by sequencing in a study of cytomegalovirus exposure and HLA in healthy donors. For the study at large: The same platform was used for the approximately 120 validation repertoires as for the approximately 630 first-cohort repertoires, as reported in a later analysis. Study-level findings and limits: Under in vitro conditions, a few CMV-associated chains were confirmed as specific for CMV antigens. Later, an analysis found that TCR clusters from the first cohort tended to co-occur in the roughly 110 validation repertoires.

Sequencing was performed with immunoSEQ multiplex PCR; in TCRdb, only in-frame clones are kept and a portion is missing. This sample has 200,000 or so clones, with more than 80% found just once. Remarks on this clone: Its matching antigen is unknown.

It was the approximately 130-subject validation cohort, separate from the approximately 700-subject first cohort, to which the donors belonged. CDR1 is MNHNY and CDR2 is SVGAGI in the germline V gene (reference sequence). The length of the CDR3 is 16 residues. Trimming at V came to 2 bases and at J to 4 bases, leaving 7 bases not matched to a gene. J is TRBJ2-2 and V is TRBV6-6, with 7 bases identical to TRBD2. The receptor comes from a man between 18 and 29 years old in good health and CMV-seropositive. Source material: PBMCs. CDR3 sequence: CASSYGGGESTGELFF. DNA of the CDR3: TGTGCCAGCAGTTACGGTGGGGGGGAGAGCACCGGGGAGCTGTTTTTT.